This TCR beta chain comes out of a study of T cells in Graves' hyperthyroidism and ophthalmopathy. Study-level points and caveats: Ophthalmopathy prediction by the model preceded onset by a median roughly 6 months.

This clonotype was recorded a few times. Its antigen remains unidentified. From RNA transcripts, TCR beta CDR3 regions were amplified. HTBI primers were the set used in a first-round RT-PCR of the TCR CDR3. TCRdb re-derived calls from the multiplex PCR reads in MiXCR, one entry per CDR3 protein. The table shows 550,000 to 700,000 distinct CDR3 sequences, with roughly 14% occurring only once. The germline V gene encodes CDR1 DFQATT and CDR2 SNEGSKA (reference sequence). The J segment lost 7 bases and the V segment lost 3 bases, leaving 5 bases of the junction unmatched. The CDR3 length is 13 residues. Sequenced material: blood. The origin of this receptor is a woman between 40 and 50 years old with Graves' ophthalmopathy. The chain combines TRBV20-1 with TRBJ1-1; 10 nucleotides agree with TRBD1. The CDR3 here is CSASRQGAGEAFF. The CDR3, as DNA: TGCAGTGCTAGTAGACAGGGGGCGGGTGAAGCTTTCTTT.